A selection of T cell receptor beta chains follows, all from one sample in a study of molecular identifiers for immune sequencing clone quantification. One entry per CDR3 protein, called by TCRdb with MiXCR from the PCR reads. The repertoire consists of about 70,000 distinct CDR3 sequences, with 15% to 20% occurring once and the leading ten covering approximately 1.5%. The specimen was naive CD8+ T cells from blood, with Jurkat cell RNA spiked in. The source of these receptors is a human donor in good health. Some libraries in this study had Jurkat cell RNA spiked in. CDR3s include the opening cysteine and the closing phenylalanine or tryptophan. The D gene is left open where the match is weak. Only part of the rows carry a size: once, few, many, or a class if the clone is expanded.

TRBV4-1	TRBJ2-7	TRBD2	many	CASSHWTSAESYEQYF	TGCGCCAGCAGCCATTGGACTAGCGCCGAGTCCTACGAGCAGTACTTC
TRBV28	TRBJ2-7	TRBD2	few	CASRTSGGYEQYF	TGTGCCAGCAGGACTAGCGGGGGTTACGAGCAGTACTTC
TRBV3-1	TRBJ1-4	NA	many	CASSQFFEAQGWSSVGEKLFF	TGTGCCAGCAGCCAATTTTTCGAAGCACAGGGTTGGTCTTCTGTAGGTGAAAAACTGTTTTTT
TRBV4-1	TRBJ2-7	NA	medium-sized	CASSQERPPGTAYEQYF	TGCGCCAGCAGCCAAGAACGACCCCCCGGCACGGCCTACGAGCAGTACTTC
TRBV29-1	TRBJ2-1	NA	few	CSVVEGDSYNEQFF	TGCAGCGTTGTTGAGGGGGACTCCTACAATGAGCAGTTCTTC
TRBV9	TRBJ1-3	NA	many	CASSTETLTSGNTIYF	TGTGCCAGCAGCACGGAAACCCTGACCTCTGGAAACACCATATATTTT
TRBV7-2	TRBJ2-5	NA	many	CASRATNLLETQYF	TGTGCCAGCAGGGCGACAAATTTGCTTGAGACCCAGTACTTC
TRBV11-2	TRBJ2-7	TRBD2	many	CASSSRTSGRFYEQYF	TGTGCCAGCAGCTCCCGGACTAGCGGGAGATTCTACGAGCAGTACTTC
TRBV30	TRBJ1-2	TRBD1	NA	CAWTGTGTNYGYTF	TGTGCCTGGACCGGGACAGGGACCAACTATGGCTACACCTTC
TRBV20-1	TRBJ2-7	NA	many	CSVSRVGADEQYF	TGCAGTGTTAGCAGGGTCGGGGCCGACGAGCAGTACTTC
TRBV27	TRBJ2-5	NA	many	CASSLSSQETQYF	TGTGCCAGCAGTTTATCGAGTCAGGAGACCCAGTACTTC
TRBV2	TRBJ2-3	TRBD2	many	CASLLSSGSASADTQYF	TGTGCCAGCTTGCTGTCTAGCGGGAGTGCCAGTGCAGATACGCAGTATTTT
TRBV15	TRBJ1-2	TRBD1	NA	CATSSGQGPAGLYGYTF	TGTGCCACCAGCTCGGGACAGGGGCCTGCCGGACTCTATGGCTACACCTTC
TRBV12-5	TRBJ2-3	NA	many	CASGQGQGGTDTQYF	TGTGCTAGTGGCCAGGGCCAAGGCGGCACAGATACGCAGTATTTT
TRBV28	TRBJ2-5	NA	many	CASSPTLLQETQYF	TGTGCCAGCAGCCCCACCCTTCTCCAAGAGACCCAGTACTTC
TRBV5-1	TRBJ2-1	TRBD1	many	CASSGGGGPSNEQFF	TGCGCCAGCTCAGGGGGTGGCGGGCCCTCCAATGAGCAGTTCTTC
TRBV11-3	TRBJ2-2	NA	few	CAGRTANTGELFF	TGTGCCGGTCGGACAGCGAACACCGGGGAGCTGTTTTTT
TRBV10-3	TRBJ1-1	TRBD1	many	CAISGVPGQGRVTAEAFF	TGTGCCATCAGTGGCGTACCGGGACAGGGGAGGGTTACGGCTGAAGCTTTCTTT
TRBV9	TRBJ1-1	NA	many	CASSVDGGVGTEAFF	TGTGCCAGCAGCGTAGATGGAGGGGTTGGCACTGAAGCTTTCTTT
TRBV13	TRBJ2-6	NA	many	CASRIQGGGANVLTF	TGTGCCAGCAGAATACAGGGTGGGGGGGCCAACGTCCTGACTTTC
TRBV7-6	TRBJ2-1	NA	NA	CASSLSANNEQFF	TGTGCCAGCAGCTTATCAGCGAACAATGAGCAGTTCTTC
TRBV4-2	TRBJ1-2	NA	many	CASSQATENSFNYGYTF	TGTGCCAGCAGCCAAGCTACAGAAAATAGTTTTAACTATGGCTACACCTTC
TRBV5-4	TRBJ1-1	NA	many	CASSLSITGMNTEAFF	TGTGCCAGCAGCTTGTCGATTACGGGCATGAACACTGAAGCTTTCTTT
TRBV20-1	TRBJ2-2	NA	many	CSARDIETRGTGELFF	TGCAGTGCTAGAGATATCGAGACTAGAGGCACCGGGGAGCTGTTTTTT
TRBV20-1	TRBJ2-3	TRBD2	many	CSAFLAGVADTQYF	TGCAGTGCTTTCCTAGCGGGAGTCGCAGATACGCAGTATTTT
TRBV28	TRBJ1-5	NA	many	CASTPVDGDYRTQPQHF	TGTGCCAGCACCCCCGTGGACGGAGACTATAGGACTCAGCCCCAGCATTTT
TRBV7-3	TRBJ1-2	NA	NA	CASSEDGANYGYTF	TGTGCCAGCAGCGAGGACGGAGCTAACTATGGCTACACCTTC
TRBV7-8	TRBJ2-7	NA	many	CASSHVGNEQYF	TGTGCCAGCAGCCACGTAGGAAACGAGCAGTACTTC
TRBV3-1	TRBJ2-3	TRBD2	many	CASSQDPPSGVTDTQYF	TGTGCCAGCAGCCAAGATCCCCCTAGCGGGGTCACAGATACGCAGTATTTT
TRBV20-1	TRBJ2-7	NA	NA	CSAKSGRGYEQYF	TGCAGTGCTAAGTCAGGGCGGGGATACGAGCAGTACTTC
TRBV19	TRBJ2-1	NA	many	CASSIVGDEQFF	TGTGCCAGTAGTATAGTGGGGGATGAGCAGTTCTTC
TRBV7-9	TRBJ2-3	NA	many	CASTVFLDTQYF	TGTGCAAGCACGGTCTTCCTGGATACGCAGTATTTT
TRBV4-1	TRBJ2-1	NA	medium-sized	CASSQEHNEQFF	TGCGCCAGCAGCCAAGAGCACAATGAGCAGTTCTTC
TRBV20-1	TRBJ2-2	TRBD2	many	CSAGLHTGELFF	TGCAGTGCGGGACTACACACCGGGGAGCTGTTTTTT
TRBV28	TRBJ2-3	TRBD2	many	CASSELAGSTDTQYF	TGTGCCAGCAGTGAATTAGCGGGAAGCACAGATACGCAGTATTTT
TRBV7-8	TRBJ2-5	NA	many	CASSFIPRAKQETQYF	TGTGCCAGCAGCTTTATTCCTAGGGCTAAACAAGAGACCCAGTACTTC
TRBV27	TRBJ2-4	NA	many	CASRGTLAKNIQYF	TGTGCCAGCAGGGGCACCCTAGCCAAAAACATTCAGTACTTC
TRBV12-3/TRBV12-4	TRBJ1-2	NA	few	CASSLRIANYGYTF	TGTGCCAGCAGTTTAAGGATAGCTAACTATGGCTACACCTTC
TRBV5-4	TRBJ2-1	NA	few	CASRYVSGNEQFF	TGTGCCAGCAGATATGTTTCGGGCAATGAGCAGTTCTTC
TRBV12-3/TRBV12-4	TRBJ2-3	NA	many	CASILAKSTDTQYF	TGTGCCAGCATACTAGCCAAAAGCACAGATACGCAGTATTTT
TRBV24-1	TRBJ2-5	TRBD2	few	CATSDAGLAGETQYF	TGTGCCACCAGTGATGCAGGACTAGCGGGGGAGACCCAGTACTTC
TRBV11-3	TRBJ1-4	NA	few	CASSWVTNEKLFF	TGTGCCAGCAGCTGGGTTACTAATGAAAAACTGTTTTTT
TRBV4-3	TRBJ2-7	TRBD2	many	CASSRTSHSYEQYF	TGCGCCAGCAGCCGGACTAGTCACTCCTACGAGCAGTACTTC
TRBV30	TRBJ2-1	TRBD2	many	CAWGTSGLYNEQFF	TGTGCCTGGGGGACTAGCGGGCTTTACAATGAGCAGTTCTTC
TRBV28	TRBJ2-1	TRBD2	NA	CASSPRTSGSYNEQFF	TGTGCCAGCAGTCCCAGGACTAGCGGGAGTTACAATGAGCAGTTCTTC
TRBV16	TRBJ2-7	NA	many	CASSPNTGPYEQYF	TGTGCCAGCAGCCCAAACACAGGTCCCTACGAGCAGTACTTC
TRBV5-5	TRBJ2-7	NA	NA	CASGLDLAPLEQYF	TGTGCCAGCGGCTTGGACCTCGCCCCGCTCGAGCAGTACTTC
TRBV5-1	TRBJ1-1	NA	NA	CASRRETNTGAFF	TGCGCCAGCAGAAGGGAGACGAACACTGGAGCTTTCTTT
TRBV6-2/TRBV6-3	TRBJ2-2	NA	NA	CASSYPVPGLVF	TGTGCCAGCAGTTACCCGGTCCCGGGGCTGGTTTTT
TRBV20-1	TRBJ1-4	NA	many	CSAKDHRDEKLFF	TGCAGTGCTAAGGATCACAGGGATGAAAAACTGTTTTTT
TRBV27	TRBJ2-7	NA	many	CASSLYRSYEQYF	TGTGCCAGCAGTCTCTACAGGTCCTACGAGCAGTACTTC
TRBV4-1	TRBJ1-3	NA	many	CASSPWAGAGNTIYF	TGCGCCAGCAGCCCTTGGGCGGGGGCTGGAAACACCATATATTTT
TRBV4-3	TRBJ2-7	TRBD2	many	CASSSIAGPPYEQYF	TGCGCCAGCAGCTCAATAGCGGGACCTCCGTACGAGCAGTACTTC
TRBV20-1	TRBJ2-7	NA	many	CSARQADTYEQYF	TGCAGTGCTAGACAAGCAGATACCTACGAGCAGTACTTC
TRBV7-9	TRBJ1-2	TRBD1	many	CASSSTTGQGFYGYTF	TGTGCCAGCAGCTCCACAACGGGACAGGGCTTCTATGGCTACACCTTC